These 11 T cell receptor beta chains originate from one sample sequenced in a study of T cell responses to AZD1222 COVID-19 vaccine. Produced via immunoSEQ multiplex PCR; TCRdb's table is partial and in-frame only. This table has about 130,000 clones, about nine tenths appearing once. The sample consisted of peripheral blood, taken 28 days after the second AZD1222 dose. All receptors derive from an adult who received the AZD1222 COVID-19 vaccine.

The chain couples TRBV2 to TRBJ2-3; D not certain. The CDR3 covers 11 residues. V gave up 4 bases and J gave up 8 bases, with 7 bases separating them. Germline CDR1 reads SNHLY; CDR2 reads FYNNEI. CDR3 nucleotide sequence: TGTGCCAGCAGTGGGGTTGTTACGCAGTATTTT. Translated, it gives CASSGVVTQYF.

V gene TRBV6-5 combines with J gene TRBJ2-7; D gene ambiguous. From germline, CDR1 is MNHEY and CDR2 SVGAGI. V dropped 8 bases and J dropped 1 base, with 15 bases sitting between them. CDR3 length: 14 residues. The CDR3 coding sequence is TGTGCCAGCTCTTCGAGCCACGGATCCTACGAGCAGTACTTC. The encoded protein is CASSSSHGSYEQYF.

The gene calls are TRBV6-5 and TRBJ2-7, with 7 bases fitting TRBD1. Trimming cost V 5 bases and J 3 bases; bases outside gene matches: 7. CDR1 MNHEY and CDR2 SVGAGI come from the germline V gene. CDR3 size: 14 residues. The CDR3 DNA is TGTGCCAGCAGTACAAGACAGGGAAGCTACGAGCAGTACTTC. Translating gives CASSTRQGSYEQYF.

This chain links TRBV2 with TRBJ2-2, with 8 bases fitting TRBD2. This CDR3 has 13 residues. Germline lookup yields CDR1 SNHLY and CDR2 FYNNEI. The ends lost 7 bases at V and 3 bases at J; junction bases unmatched: 1. The CDR3 DNA follows: TGTGCCAGCACTAGCGGGTACACCGGGGAGCTGTTTTTT. This translates into CASTSGYTGELFF.

CDR3 loop: CASSDPAGYDSPLHF. CDR3 in DNA: TGTGCCAGCAGTGACCCGGCAGGATATGATTCACCCCTCCACTTT. The chain employs TRBV6-1 and TRBJ1-6; no clear D gene. The CDR3 runs to 15 residues. Germline assignment: CDR1 MNHNS and CDR2 SASEGT. The V and J ends lost 3 bases and 8 bases respectively, with 14 bases between them.

V and J are TRBV3-1 (or the pseudogene TRBV3-2) and TRBJ1-2; D may be TRBD1 (6 bases). Deletions cut 1 base from V and 9 bases from J, with 12 bases between. CDR3 length: 13 residues. CDR1 is LGHDT and CDR2 is YNNKEL in the germline V gene (reference sequence). The CDR3 region is CASSQVLQGRYTF. The CDR3 nucleotides are TGTGCCAGCAGCCAAGTTCTACAGGGCCGCTACACCTTC.

In its sample, this clone was seen once. This sequence joins TRBV18 and TRBJ2-1; TRBD2 matches at 10 bases. The germline V gene encodes CDR1 KGHSH and CDR2 LQKENI. The CDR3 is 16 amino acids. The junction had 13 bases not matched to a gene; V was cut back by 6 bases and J by 8 bases. CDR3 coding DNA: TGTGCCAGCTCCCCTGAAGCGGGAGGGCCCCGCGATGAGCAGTTCTTC. It yields the protein CASSPEAGGPRDEQFF.

This clone was observed once. The chain recombines TRBV5-4 with TRBJ2-1; 8 nucleotides agree with TRBD2. There are 15 residues in the CDR3. Germline trimming cut 4 bases from V and 5 bases from J; bases unmatched to any gene: 8. In germline, CDR1 is SGHNT, CDR2 YYREEE (reference sequence). The chain's CDR3 is CASSGGSGNNNEQFF. The CDR3 coding sequence is TGTGCCAGCAGCGGGGGTAGCGGGAATAACAATGAGCAGTTCTTC.

The rearrangement uses TRBV19 and TRBJ1-5; D is undetermined. The V gene's germline CDR1 is LNHDA and CDR2 SQIVND (reference sequence). The V end was cut by 1 base, the J end by 1 base, with 8 bases between. CDR3 length equals 15 residues. CDR3 nucleotides: TGTGCCAGTAGTATAGGGTGGCAGAGCAATCAGCCCCAGCATTTT. Its protein product is CASSIGWQSNQPQHF.

This clone was counted between two and nine times. The V and J genes are TRBV11-2 and TRBJ1-3, with TRBD1 matching 8 bases. The germline V gene has CDR1 SGHAT and CDR2 FQNNGV. CDR3 size: 18 residues. V trimming: 5 bases; J trimming: 7 bases; junction bases outside the gene matches: 19. CDR3 nucleotide sequence: TGTGCCAGCAGCCGACGGAACAAAAACCAGGGGGCGCGGAACACCATATATTTT. Translation: CASSRRNKNQGARNTIYF.

Here the CDR3 reads CASSSGLAGKGETQYF. The CDR3 nucleotides read TGTGCCAGCAGCTCCGGACTAGCGGGAAAAGGAGAGACCCAGTACTTC. The chain joins TRBV7-9 to TRBJ2-5; 12 bases match TRBD2. The CDR3 extends over 16 amino acids. Germline V gene sequence: CDR1 SEHNR, CDR2 FQNEAQ (reference sequence). V lost 4 bases and J lost 4; bases outside the gene matches: 7.